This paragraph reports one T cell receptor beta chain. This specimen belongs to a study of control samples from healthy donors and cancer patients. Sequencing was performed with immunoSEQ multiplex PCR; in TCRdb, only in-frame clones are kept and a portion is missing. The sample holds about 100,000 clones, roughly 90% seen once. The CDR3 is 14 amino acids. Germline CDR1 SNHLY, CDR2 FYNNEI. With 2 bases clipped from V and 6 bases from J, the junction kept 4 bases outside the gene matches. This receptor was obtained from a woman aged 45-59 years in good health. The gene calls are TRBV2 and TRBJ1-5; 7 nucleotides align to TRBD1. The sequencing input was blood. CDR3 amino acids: CASSERWTGQPQHF. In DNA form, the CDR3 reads TGTGCCAGCAGTGAACGGTGGACAGGTCAGCCCCAGCATTTT.